A single T cell receptor beta chain is shown here with its context. No antigen is known for it. This record comes from a study of CD4+ T cells in melanoma. The study, taken as a whole, reports: A reported correlation linked neoantigen-specific CD4+ T cells to CD8+, macrophage and B cell function. Neoantigen-specific CD4+ T cells in melanoma reportedly had diverse differentiation states.

Using immunoSEQ multiplex PCR, the repertoire was profiled, and TCRdb retains in-frame clones only, with some absent. There are about 140,000 clones in the sample; about 93% occur only once, and roughly 1.4% lies in the top ten. This TCR was recovered from a human donor with melanoma.

CDR3 residues: CASSQVTGTGSNYGYTF. As DNA, the CDR3 is TGCGCCAGCAGCCAAGTTACCGGGACAGGCTCTAACTATGGCTACACCTTC. The gene calls are TRBV4-1 and TRBJ1-2, with 8 bases identical to TRBD1. Germline CDR1 is MGHRA and CDR2 is YSYEKL. The CDR3 is 17 residues long. The J segment lost 0 bases and the V segment lost 1 base, leaving 7 bases of the junction unmatched.